The clone carrying this T cell receptor beta chain showed up many times. Its matching antigen is unknown. The CDR3 regions of TCR beta were amplified from RNA transcripts. An initial round of RT-PCR targeting the TCR CDR3 relied on the HTBI primer set. TCRdb used MiXCR to reprocess the multiplex PCR reads, holding one entry per CDR3 protein. The profile shows 350,000 to 400,000 distinct CDR3 sequences, less than 20% of them singletons. V dropped 3 bases and J dropped 5; count of bases not matched to a gene: 6. From germline, CDR1 is DFQATT and CDR2 SNEGSKA (reference sequence). The length of the CDR3 is 14 residues. This specimen belongs to a study of T cells in Graves' hyperthyroidism and ophthalmopathy. Study findings and constraints: Blood also held most thyroid clonotypes expanded beyond 0.001.

Exclusion followed for patients with uncontrolled infection, other autoimmune disease, pregnancy or lactation. The chain links TRBV20-1 to TRBJ1-5, with 8 bases aligning to TRBD1. This sequence originates from a man aged 18 to 30 with Graves' ophthalmopathy. Sequencing was carried out using blood. DNA for the CDR3: TGCAGTGCTAGGAGGACAGGGAACGATCAGCCCCAGCATTTT. Its protein product is CSARRTGNDQPQHF.